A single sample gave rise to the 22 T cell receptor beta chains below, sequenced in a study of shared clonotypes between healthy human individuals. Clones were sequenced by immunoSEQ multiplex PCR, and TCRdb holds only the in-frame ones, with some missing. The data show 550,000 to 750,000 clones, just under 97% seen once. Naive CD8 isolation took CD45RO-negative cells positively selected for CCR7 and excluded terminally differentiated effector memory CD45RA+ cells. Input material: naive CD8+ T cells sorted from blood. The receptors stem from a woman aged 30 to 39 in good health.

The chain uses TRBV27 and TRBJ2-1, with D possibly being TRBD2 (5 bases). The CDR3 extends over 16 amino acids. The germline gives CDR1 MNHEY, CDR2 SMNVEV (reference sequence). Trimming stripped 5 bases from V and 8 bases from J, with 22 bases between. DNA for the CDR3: TGTGCCAGCAGTGACTATAGCGAGAGGACGCAAGATGAGCAGTTCTTC. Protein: CASSDYSERTQDEQFF.

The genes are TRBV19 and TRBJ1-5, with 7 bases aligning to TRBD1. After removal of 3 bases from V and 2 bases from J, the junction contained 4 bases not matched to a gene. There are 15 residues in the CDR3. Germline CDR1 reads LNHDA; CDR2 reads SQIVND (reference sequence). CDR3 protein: CASSIDREGNQPQHF. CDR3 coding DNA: TGTGCCAGTAGTATCGACAGGGAGGGCAATCAGCCCCAGCATTTT.

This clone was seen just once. CDR3 residues: CASSFSTGRETQYF. CDR3 bases: TGCGCCAGCAGCTTCTCCACAGGGAGGGAGACCCAGTACTTC. The V call is TRBV4-1, the J call TRBJ2-5; D may correspond to TRBD1 or TRBD2 (6 bases each). CDR1 MGHRA and CDR2 YSYEKL come from the germline V gene. The V gene lost 5 bases and the J gene lost 5 bases, with 15 bases spanning the gap. There are 14 residues in the CDR3.

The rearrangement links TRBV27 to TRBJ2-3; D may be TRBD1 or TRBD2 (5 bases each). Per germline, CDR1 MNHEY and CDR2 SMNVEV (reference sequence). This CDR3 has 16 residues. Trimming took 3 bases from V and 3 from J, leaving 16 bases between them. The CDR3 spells CASSFSMGENTDTQYF. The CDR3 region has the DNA TGTGCCAGCAGTTTCTCAATGGGGGAGAATACAGATACGCAGTATTTT.

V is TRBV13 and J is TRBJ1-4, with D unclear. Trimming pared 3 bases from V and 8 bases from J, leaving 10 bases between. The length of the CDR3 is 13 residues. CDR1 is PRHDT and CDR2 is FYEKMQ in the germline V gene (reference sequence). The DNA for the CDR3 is TGTGCCAGCAGCTTCGGAGGATACGAAAAACTGTTTTTT. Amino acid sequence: CASSFGGYEKLFF.

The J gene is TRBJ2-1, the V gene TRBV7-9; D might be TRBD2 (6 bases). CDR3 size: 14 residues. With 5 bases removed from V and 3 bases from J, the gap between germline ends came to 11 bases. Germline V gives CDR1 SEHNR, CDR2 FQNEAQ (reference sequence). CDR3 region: CASSKRDFYNEQFF. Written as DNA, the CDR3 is TGTGCCAGCAGCAAACGGGACTTCTACAATGAGCAGTTCTTC.

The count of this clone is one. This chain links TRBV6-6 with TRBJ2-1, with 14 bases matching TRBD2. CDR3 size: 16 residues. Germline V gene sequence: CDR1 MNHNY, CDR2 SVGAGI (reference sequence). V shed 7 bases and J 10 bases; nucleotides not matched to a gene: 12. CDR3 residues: CASTRTSGRSVEEQFF. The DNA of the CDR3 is TGTGCCAGCACTCGGACTAGCGGGAGGAGCGTAGAAGAGCAGTTCTTC.

The DNA for the CDR3 is TGTGCCAGCAGTGATGGACTAGCGGGAACGGTTGAGCAGTTCTTC. Translating it yields CASSDGLAGTVEQFF. V is TRBV2 and J is TRBJ2-1, with 12 positions matching TRBD2. Germline-derived CDR1 and CDR2 are SNHLY and FYNNEI. This CDR3 comprises 15 residues. Germline trimming cut 3 bases from V and 9 bases from J; bases unmatched to any gene: 6.

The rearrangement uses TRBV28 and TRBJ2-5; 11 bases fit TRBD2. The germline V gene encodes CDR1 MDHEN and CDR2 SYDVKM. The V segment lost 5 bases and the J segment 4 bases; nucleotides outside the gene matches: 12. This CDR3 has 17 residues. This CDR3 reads CASSPPGSGRALETQYF. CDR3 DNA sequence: TGTGCCAGCAGTCCCCCGGGTAGCGGGAGGGCCCTAGAGACCCAGTACTTC.

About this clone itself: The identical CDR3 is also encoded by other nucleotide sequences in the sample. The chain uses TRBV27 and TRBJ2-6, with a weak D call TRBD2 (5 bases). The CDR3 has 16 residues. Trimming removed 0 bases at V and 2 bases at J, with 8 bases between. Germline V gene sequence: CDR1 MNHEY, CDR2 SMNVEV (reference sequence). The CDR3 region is CASSLSPGAGANVLTF. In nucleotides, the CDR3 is TGTGCCAGCAGTTTATCGCCCGGGGCTGGGGCCAACGTCCTGACTTTC.

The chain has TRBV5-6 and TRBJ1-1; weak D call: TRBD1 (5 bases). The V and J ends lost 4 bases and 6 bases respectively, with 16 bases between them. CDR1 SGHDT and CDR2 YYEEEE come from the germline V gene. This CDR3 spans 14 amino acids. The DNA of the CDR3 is TGTGCCAGCAGCCTCCCCAGGGAGGGCTCTGAAGCTTTCTTT. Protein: CASSLPREGSEAFF.

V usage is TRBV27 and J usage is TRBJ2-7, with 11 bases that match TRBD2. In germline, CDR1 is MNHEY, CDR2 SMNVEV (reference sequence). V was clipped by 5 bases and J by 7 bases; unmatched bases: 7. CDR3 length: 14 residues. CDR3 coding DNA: TGTGCCAGCAGTCCAGTAGCGGGAGGGATTGAGCAGTACTTC. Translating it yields CASSPVAGGIEQYF.

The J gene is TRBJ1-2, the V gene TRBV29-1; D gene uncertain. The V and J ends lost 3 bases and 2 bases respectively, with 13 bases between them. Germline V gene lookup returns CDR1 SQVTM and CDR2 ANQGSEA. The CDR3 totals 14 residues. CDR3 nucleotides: TGCAGCGTTGAGTTAATAGCAAAGAACTATGGCTACACCTTC. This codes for CSVELIAKNYGYTF. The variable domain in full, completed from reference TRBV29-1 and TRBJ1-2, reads SAVISQKPSRDICQRGTSLTIQCQVDSQVTMMFWYRQQPGQSLTLIATANQGSEATYESGFVIDKFPISRPNLTFSTLTVSNMSPEDSSIYLCSVELIAKNYGYTFGSGTRLTVV.

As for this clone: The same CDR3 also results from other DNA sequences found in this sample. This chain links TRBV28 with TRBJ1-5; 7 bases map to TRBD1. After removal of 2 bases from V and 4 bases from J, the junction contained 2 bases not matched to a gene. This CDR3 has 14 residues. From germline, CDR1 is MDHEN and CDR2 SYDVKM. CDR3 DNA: TGTGCCAGCAGTTTAGACAGGGTAAATCAGCCCCAGCATTTT. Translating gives CASSLDRVNQPQHF. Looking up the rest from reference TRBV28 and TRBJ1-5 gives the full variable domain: DVKVTQSSRYLVKRTGEKVFLECVQDMDHENMFWYRQDPGLGLRLIYFSYDVKMKEKGDIPEGYSVSREKKERFSLILESASTNQTSMYLCASSLDRVNQPQHFGDGTRLSIL.

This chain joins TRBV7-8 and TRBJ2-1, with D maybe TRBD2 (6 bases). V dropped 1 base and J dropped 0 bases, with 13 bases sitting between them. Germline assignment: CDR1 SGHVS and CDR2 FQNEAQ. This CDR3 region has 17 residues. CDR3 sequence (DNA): TGTGCCAGCAGCTTAGTAGCGGCGGGGACCTCCTACAATGAGCAGTTCTTC. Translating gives CASSLVAAGTSYNEQFF.

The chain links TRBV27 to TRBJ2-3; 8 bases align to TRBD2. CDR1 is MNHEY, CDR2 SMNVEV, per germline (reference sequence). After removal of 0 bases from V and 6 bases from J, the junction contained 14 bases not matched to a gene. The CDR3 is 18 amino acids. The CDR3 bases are TGTGCCAGCAGTTTATCGTCCTTGGCTAGCGGGTTGTGGGATACGCAGTATTTT. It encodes CASSLSSLASGLWDTQYF.

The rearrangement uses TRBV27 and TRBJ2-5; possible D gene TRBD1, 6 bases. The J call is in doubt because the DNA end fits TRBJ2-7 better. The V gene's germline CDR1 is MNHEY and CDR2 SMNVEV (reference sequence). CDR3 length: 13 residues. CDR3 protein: CASRSGTKGEQYF. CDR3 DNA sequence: TGTGCCAGCAGGTCCGGGACAAAAGGCGAGCAGTACTTC.

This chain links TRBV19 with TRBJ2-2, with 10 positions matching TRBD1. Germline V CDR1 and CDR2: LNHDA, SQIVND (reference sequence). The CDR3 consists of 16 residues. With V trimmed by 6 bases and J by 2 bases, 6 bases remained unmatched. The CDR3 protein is CASRPRDRGNTGELFF. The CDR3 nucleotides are TGTGCCAGTAGGCCCCGGGACAGGGGTAACACCGGGGAGCTGTTTTTT. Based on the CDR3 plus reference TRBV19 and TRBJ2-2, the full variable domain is DGGITQSPKYLFRKEGQNVTLSCEQNLNHDAMYWYRQDPGQGLRLIYYSQIVNDFQKGDIAEGYSVSREKKESFPLTVTSAQKNPTAFYLCASRPRDRGNTGELFFGEGSRLTVL.

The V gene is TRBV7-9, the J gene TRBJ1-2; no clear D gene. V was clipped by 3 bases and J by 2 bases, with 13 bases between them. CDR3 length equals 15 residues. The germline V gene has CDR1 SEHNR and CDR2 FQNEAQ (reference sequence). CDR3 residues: CASSFELDLNYGYTF. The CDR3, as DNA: TGTGCCAGCAGCTTCGAGCTCGATCTCAACTATGGCTACACCTTC.

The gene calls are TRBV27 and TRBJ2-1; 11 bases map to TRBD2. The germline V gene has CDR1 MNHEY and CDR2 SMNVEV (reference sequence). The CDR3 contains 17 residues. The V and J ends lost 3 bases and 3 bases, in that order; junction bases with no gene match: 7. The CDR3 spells CASSLLSGRARYNEQFF. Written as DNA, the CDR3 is TGTGCCAGCAGTTTGCTTAGCGGGAGGGCCCGCTACAATGAGCAGTTCTTC.

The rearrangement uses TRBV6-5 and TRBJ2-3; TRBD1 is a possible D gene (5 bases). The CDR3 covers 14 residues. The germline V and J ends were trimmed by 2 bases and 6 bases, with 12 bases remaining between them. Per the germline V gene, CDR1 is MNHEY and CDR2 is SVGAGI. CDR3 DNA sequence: TGTGCCAGCAGTTACGGGGCAGGGATGGATACGCAGTATTTT. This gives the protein CASSYGAGMDTQYF.

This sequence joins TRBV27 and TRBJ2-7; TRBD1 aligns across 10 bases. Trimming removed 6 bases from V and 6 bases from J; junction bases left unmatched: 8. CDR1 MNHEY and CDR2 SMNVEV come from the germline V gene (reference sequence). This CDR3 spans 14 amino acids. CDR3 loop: CASRAGTGVFEQYF. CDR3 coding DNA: TGTGCCAGCAGAGCCGGGACAGGGGTCTTCGAGCAGTACTTC.